This T cell receptor beta chain was obtained from a study of T cells after yellow fever vaccination. The study made its TCR cDNA through 5'RACE template switching. That step introduced a universal primer site along with UMIs. TCRdb reanalysed the 5' RACE reads using MiXCR and keeps one entry per CDR3 protein. The data contain 250,000 to 300,000 distinct CDR3 sequences, 5.2% of them seen just once; the ten biggest clones take up approximately 3.5%. The specimen was CD4+ T cells sorted from PBMCs, collected on the day of the yellow fever booster vaccination. The TCR sequence derives from a man between 18 and 35 years old who received the YFV17D yellow fever vaccine.

In DNA, the CDR3 is TGCGCCAGCAGCTTCACCTTGGTAGAAGAAAGATCGGCTGAAGCTTTCTTT. It codes for CASSFTLVEERSAEAFF. The chain uses TRBV5-1 and TRBJ1-1, with D hard to call. The CDR3 extends over 17 amino acids. Trimming removed 2 bases from V and 6 bases from J, with 23 bases in between. Germline V CDR1 and CDR2: SGHRS, YFSETQ.